Below, 15 T cell receptor beta chains from the same sample are listed, as sequenced in a study of cytomegalovirus exposure and HLA in healthy donors. Both 60 Vbeta primers and 13 Jbeta primers went into the PCR. Produced via immunoSEQ multiplex PCR; TCRdb's table is partial and in-frame only. Of roughly 180,000 clones listed, roughly 85% are singletons. The sample consisted of PBMCs. Receptor source: a man aged 18-30 years in good health and CMV-seropositive.

This chain links TRBV10-3 with TRBJ2-7; 8 bases map to TRBD2. This CDR3 comprises 16 residues. V trimming: 2 bases; J trimming: 3 bases; junction bases outside the gene matches: 9. Germline assignment: CDR1 ENHRY and CDR2 SYGVKD. Here the CDR3 reads CAISEGGGLVGYEQYF. The DNA for the CDR3 is TGTGCCATCAGTGAGGGGGGGGGACTAGTTGGCTACGAGCAGTACTTC.

This rearrangement joins TRBV5-1 to TRBJ2-7; no firm D call. Between the trimmed V and J ends, which lost 0 bases and 7 bases, there was a span of 14 bases. CDR1 is SGHRS and CDR2 is YFSETQ in the germline V gene. The CDR3 consists of 14 residues. CDR3 amino acids: CASSLDGRLNEQYF. DNA for the CDR3: TGCGCCAGCAGCTTGGACGGCAGGTTAAATGAGCAGTACTTC. The full variable domain, completed using reference TRBV5-1 and TRBJ2-7, is KAGVTQTPRYLIKTRGQQVTLSCSPISGHRSVSWYQQTPGQGLQFLFEYFSETQRNKGNFPGRFSGRQFSNSRSEMNVSTLELGDSALYLCASSLDGRLNEQYFGPGTRLTVT.

This clone was found once. The chain joins TRBV6-5 to TRBJ1-6; a weak D match, TRBD1 (5 bases). V lost 0 bases and J lost 9, with 9 bases in between. The germline V gene encodes CDR1 MNHEY and CDR2 SVGAGI. The CDR3 runs 14 residues. In DNA, the CDR3 is TGTGCCAGCAGTTACTCAGGGGAGGGTTCACCCCTCCACTTT. Translating it yields CASSYSGEGSPLHF.

This sequence joins TRBV7-6 and TRBJ2-5, with TRBD2 matching 15 bases. CDR3 size: 16 residues. Germline-derived CDR1 and CDR2 are SGHVS and FNYEAQ. The ends lost 5 bases at V and 5 bases at J; junction bases unmatched: 6. The CDR3 protein is CASSPGLAGGRETQYF. The CDR3 DNA is TGTGCCAGCAGCCCGGGACTAGCGGGGGGCCGGGAGACCCAGTACTTC. Drawing the rest from reference TRBV7-6 and TRBJ2-5, the complete variable domain is GAGVSQSPRYKVTKRGQDVALRCDPISGHVSLYWYRQALGQGPEFLTYFNYEAQQDKSGLPNDRFSAERPEGSISTLTIQRTEQRDSAMYRCASSPGLAGGRETQYFGPGTRLLVL.

The V gene is TRBV2, the J gene TRBJ2-2; TRBD1 is a possible D gene (6 bases). The germline V gene has CDR1 SNHLY and CDR2 FYNNEI. With 8 bases removed from V and 6 bases from J, the gap between germline ends came to 13 bases. The CDR3 loop spans 13 amino acids. The CDR3 loop is CASSVGGSGELFF. The CDR3, as DNA: TGTGCCAGCTCCGTAGGGGGTTCCGGGGAGCTGTTTTTT.

CDR3 nucleotide sequence: TGTGCCAGCAGCTTATCTCTGGGCAACTATGGCTACACCTTC. Amino acids: CASSLSLGNYGYTF. This rearrangement joins TRBV11-2 to TRBJ1-2; D not certain. The germline V gene encodes CDR1 SGHAT and CDR2 FQNNGV. Trimming took 2 bases from V and 2 from J, leaving 9 bases between them. This CDR3 contains 14 residues. The variable domain in full, completed from reference TRBV11-2 and TRBJ1-2, reads EAGVAQSPRYKIIEKRQSVAFWCNPISGHATLYWYQQILGQGPKLLIQFQNNGVVDDSQLPKDRFSAERLKGVDSTLKIQPAKLEDSAVYLCASSLSLGNYGYTFGSGTRLTVV.

This chain joins TRBV6-6 and TRBJ1-1; D is ambiguous. The CDR3 totals 11 residues. V lost 5 bases to trimming and J lost 9 bases, with 10 bases between them. CDR1 and CDR2 from the germline V gene are MNHNY and SVGAGI (reference sequence). CDR3 sequence reads: CASSVAGQAFF. The CDR3 DNA sequence: TGTGCCAGCAGTGTGGCGGGTCAAGCTTTCTTT.

V usage is TRBV5-5 and J usage is TRBJ1-2, with D possibly TRBD1 on 6 matching bases. Germline V gene data show CDR1 as SGHKS and CDR2 as YYEKEE (reference sequence). Trimming removed 4 bases at V and 3 bases at J, with 16 bases between. The CDR3 sequence is 15 residues long. CDR3 bases: TGTGCCAGCAGCCTGACAGGAAAAAGGGACTATGGCTACACCTTC. It yields the protein CASSLTGKRDYGYTF.

The chain combines TRBV5-4 with TRBJ2-1, with no clear D. CDR3 size: 13 residues. V lost 4 bases to trimming and J lost 5 bases, with 10 bases between them. Per germline, CDR1 SGHNT and CDR2 YYREEE (reference sequence). CDR3 nucleotide sequence: TGTGCCAGCAGCCCCCGAACTCACAATGAGCAGTTCTTC. It specifies CASSPRTHNEQFF.

The chain joins TRBV7-9 to TRBJ2-7, with a possible D match to TRBD1 (6 bases). The germline V gene encodes CDR1 SEHNR and CDR2 FQNEAQ (reference sequence). V lost 1 base and J 2 bases, leaving 12 bases between the germline ends. The CDR3 is made up of 15 amino acids. CDR3 amino acids: CASSLGRTDTYEQYF. The CDR3 nucleotides are TGTGCCAGCAGCTTAGGCAGGACAGATACCTACGAGCAGTACTTC.

This clone was recorded a few times. The chain has TRBV5-1 and TRBJ2-2; a possible D gene is TRBD1 (6 bases). This CDR3 spans 14 amino acids. The germline V gene encodes CDR1 SGHRS and CDR2 YFSETQ. V was cut by 2 bases and J by 4 bases, with 9 bases left in between. The CDR3 DNA reads as TGCGCCAGCAGCTTACAGGGTCTCACCGGGGAGCTGTTTTTT. It yields the protein CASSLQGLTGELFF.

CDR3 in amino acids: CASNLGTANYGYTF. The CDR3 bases are TGTGCCAGCAATCTAGGGACAGCTAACTATGGCTACACCTTC. The chain carries TRBV7-2 and TRBJ1-2; TRBD1 agrees at 7 bases. The junction had 5 bases not matched to a gene; V was cut back by 7 bases and J by 0 bases. The CDR3 is 14 amino acids. Germline assignment: CDR1 SGHTA and CDR2 FQGNSA.

This clone was detected only a few times. The CDR3 protein is CAWSQGSNQPQHF. The CDR3 DNA follows: TGTGCCTGGAGTCAGGGTAGCAATCAGCCCCAGCATTTT. This chain links TRBV30 with TRBJ1-5, with D possibly matching TRBD1 (5 bases). The CDR3 consists of 13 residues. CDR1 is GTSNPN and CDR2 is SVGIG in the germline V gene (reference sequence). Deletions cut 2 bases from V and 0 bases from J, with 5 bases between.

The chain employs TRBV15 and TRBJ2-2, with 7 positions matching TRBD1. Trimming at V came to 6 bases and at J to 4 bases, leaving 2 bases not matched to a gene. The germline gives CDR1 LNHNV, CDR2 YYDKDF (reference sequence). The CDR3 contains 13 residues. The CDR3 is CATSRGRTGELFF. The DNA for the CDR3 is TGTGCCACCAGTAGGGGGCGCACCGGGGAGCTGTTTTTT.

The V gene is TRBV6-1, the J gene TRBJ1-2; TRBD1 agrees at 7 bases. This CDR3 has 14 amino acids. V trimming: 6 bases; J trimming: 3 bases; junction bases outside the gene matches: 7. Per germline, CDR1 MNHNS and CDR2 SASEGT. CDR3 DNA: TGTGCCAGCAGCCTCGCTCAGGGGGACTATGGCTACACCTTC. This gives the protein CASSLAQGDYGYTF.